This TCR beta chain derives from a study of beta chain features in type 1 diabetes (dated by TCRdb to 2016 to 2018). Some background on the complete study: Mean age, gender distribution, total cell number and subset yield did not differ between patients and healthy donors. A total of roughly 100 million sorted cells were examined across all samples, and the number of cells per subset was strongly correlated with RNA yield. The study compared the TCRB repertoires of sorted circulating CD4+ T cell subsets in recently diagnosed type 1 diabetes patients with those in matched healthy donors. Whereas all 30 or so donors provided naive and central memory subsets, regulatory and stem cell-like memory subsets were isolated from just 8 patients and about 8 healthy donors.

The entire amount of isolated RNA was reverse transcribed using the High Capacity cDNA Reverse Transcription Kit, so the sequenced TCRB transcripts were expressed ones. Naive, central memory and regulatory T cell samples underwent deep immunoSEQ sequencing, averaging about 3.57 million total reads per sample. After sorted cells were lysed in RLT buffer, RNA was extracted with DNase-treated RNeasy Micro or Mini kits, with the choice depending on cell number. Each cell subset was processed on its own to prevent cross-contamination, while patient and healthy donor samples were processed together. Using the immunoSEQ multiplex PCR, TCRB sequences were amplified from cDNA into 87-bp fragments spanning the CDR3 region. The amplicons were sequenced using the Illumina HiSeq platform. On the authors' methods: Synthetic template baselines were used to correct PCR bias computationally, reads within Hamming distance 2 were collapsed, and singletons that could not be merged were discarded. Reads were aligned against IMGT to assign V, D and J genes, CDR3 length and insertions or deletions at six rearrangement sites. Within each subset, clonotype counts were normalized to sorted cell number, and only after that were true diversity and Gini coefficients computed with the tcR R package. The overlap coefficient, calculated on TCRB nucleotide sequences, was used to quantify repertoire sharing. Out-of-frame TCRB sequences from naive cells were analyzed as a proxy for the pre-selection repertoire. In TCRdb, the immuneACCESS table is reduced to in-frame sequences with V and J assigned. These tables do not hold every clone; where another copy was compared, an unresolved V gene accounts for under half, and the others remain unexplained. For V, J and clone size, that table is used; D and trimming come from the DNA. Here the sample has a few hundred thousand clones; roughly 16% occur a single time. Roughly 0.017% of the sample is taken by the ten largest.

What the work shows at the level of the full study, not this receptor alone: Fewer insertions and more nucleotide deletions at VDJ recombination sites were observed in patients with type 1 diabetes, implying thymic rearrangement abnormalities. Shorter templates might be favored by PCR, yet because patient and control samples were amplified and corrected together, any such skew would affect both groups equally. The naive, central memory and regulatory TCRB repertoires appeared to resemble one another more closely among patients than among healthy donors. Because the HLA sub-analyses included only small numbers of individuals, any influence of HLA type on TCRB rearrangement was left unresolved. In all four CD4+ subsets, TCRB CDR3 length was moderately but significantly shorter in type 1 diabetes patients. Sequencing cDNA rather than genomic DNA could over-represent highly expressing activated cells, although activation and CD3 levels did not differ between groups.

A single peripheral blood draw of 95 to 150 mL on average was collected from each donor into heparinised tubes. Naive, central memory, regulatory and stem cell-like memory CD4+ T cells were sorted on a BD FACSAria II using a panel including CD45RO, CCR7, CD25, CD127, CD95 and CD27. All sorted populations exceeded 95% purity. PBMCs were separated immediately by Lymphoprep density gradient centrifugation and were stained directly, without being cultured. To minimize batch effects, samples were stained and sorted in pairs, one healthy donor with one patient per experiment. This clone was found a few times. Its antigen is not yet known. Per-nucleotide qualities are absent, and no much larger clonotype sits a single base away. There are 14 amino acids in the CDR3, from cysteine to phenylalanine inclusive. Only CDR3 DNA remains: 42 bases, in frame from the first base. CDR1 and CDR2 are read off the germline V gene as SGDLS and YYNGEE. Compared with germline, V lacks 5 bases and J lacks 5 bases; bases without a gene match: 10.

The V and J genes are TRBV9 and TRBJ2-7, with 7 bases aligning to TRBD2. The sample taken for sequencing was naive CD4+ T cells from blood. Sample cell subset or site, as interpreted from the label and publication: true naive CD4+ T cells. This receptor was identified in a young woman in good health. The DNA is TGTGCCAGCAGTTCCAGCGGGATGATCAACGAGCAGTACTTC. The resulting protein is CASSSSGMINEQYF.